This record looks at one T cell receptor beta chain sequence and its context. Assay: immunoSEQ multiplex PCR; the TCRdb copy retains only in-frame clones and omits some. The sample consists of under 450,000 clones, 75% to 95% of them appearing once. These data belong to a study of control samples from healthy donors and cancer patients. The V end was cut by 4 bases, the J end by 0 bases, with 14 bases between. From germline, CDR1 is MDHEN and CDR2 SYDVKM. The CDR3 covers 16 residues. The V and J genes are TRBV28 and TRBJ2-3; TRBD1 might be the D (5 bases). The sequence came from a man between 35 and 55 years old with head and neck cancer. Sequencing was done on a sample of PBMCs. The CDR3 bases are TGTGCCAGCAGTTCCCCTTGGGCAGGGAGCACAGATACGCAGTATTTT. Encoded protein: CASSSPWAGSTDTQYF.